What follows is one T cell receptor beta chain and its context. Its target is unknown. The sample belongs to a study of shared clonotypes between healthy human individuals. Study results and caveats: Generally, naive subsets came out with larger estimated richness than memory subsets.

The protocol was immunoSEQ multiplex PCR, while the TCRdb copy is restricted to in-frame clones and leaves out a portion. The data show over a million clones, with 78% seen just once and roughly 0.57% held by the top ten. From germline, CDR1 is MDHEN and CDR2 SYDVKM. Trimming took 4 bases from V and 1 from J, leaving 10 bases between them. The CDR3 totals 14 residues. The split of CD4+ cells yielded CD45RA+ naive and CD45RA-negative memory subsets. This TCR derives from a man aged 18 to 35 in good health. Some clones in this sample may be carry-over from other donors' samples. The chain recombines TRBV28 with TRBJ1-1; D is ambiguous. What was sequenced was memory CD4+ T cells from PBMCs. Subset of the sample: CD45RA-negative fraction. The CDR3 is CASSWSRANTEAFF. The CDR3 DNA sequence: TGTGCCAGCAGTTGGTCCCGGGCGAACACTGAAGCTTTCTTT.